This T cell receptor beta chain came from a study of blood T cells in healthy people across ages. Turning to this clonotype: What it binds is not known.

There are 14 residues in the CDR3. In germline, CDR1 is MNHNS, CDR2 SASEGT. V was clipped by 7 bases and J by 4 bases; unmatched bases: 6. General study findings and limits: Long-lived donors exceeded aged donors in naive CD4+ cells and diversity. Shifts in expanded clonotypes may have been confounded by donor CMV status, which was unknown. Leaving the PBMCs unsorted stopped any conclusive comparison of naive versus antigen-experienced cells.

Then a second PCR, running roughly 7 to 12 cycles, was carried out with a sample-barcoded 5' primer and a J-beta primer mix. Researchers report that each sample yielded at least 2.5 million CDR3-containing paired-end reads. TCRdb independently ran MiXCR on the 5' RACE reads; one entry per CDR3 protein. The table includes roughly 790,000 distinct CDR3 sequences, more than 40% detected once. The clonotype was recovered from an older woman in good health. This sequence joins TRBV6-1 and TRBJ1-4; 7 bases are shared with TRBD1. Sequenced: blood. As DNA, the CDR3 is TGTGCCAGCATTGAGGACAGGCTTAATGAAAAACTGTTTTTT. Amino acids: CASIEDRLNEKLFF.